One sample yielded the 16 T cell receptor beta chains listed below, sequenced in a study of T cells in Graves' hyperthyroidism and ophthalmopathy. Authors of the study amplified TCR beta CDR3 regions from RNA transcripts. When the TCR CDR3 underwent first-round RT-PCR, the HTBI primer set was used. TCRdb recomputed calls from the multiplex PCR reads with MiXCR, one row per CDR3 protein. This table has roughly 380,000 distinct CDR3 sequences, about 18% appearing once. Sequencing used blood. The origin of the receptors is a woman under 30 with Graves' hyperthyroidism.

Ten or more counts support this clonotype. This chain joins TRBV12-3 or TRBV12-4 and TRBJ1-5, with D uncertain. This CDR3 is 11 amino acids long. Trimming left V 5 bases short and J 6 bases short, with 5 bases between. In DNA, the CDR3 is TGTGCCAGCAGTGCTAGTCAGCCCCAGCATTTT. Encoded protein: CASSASQPQHF.

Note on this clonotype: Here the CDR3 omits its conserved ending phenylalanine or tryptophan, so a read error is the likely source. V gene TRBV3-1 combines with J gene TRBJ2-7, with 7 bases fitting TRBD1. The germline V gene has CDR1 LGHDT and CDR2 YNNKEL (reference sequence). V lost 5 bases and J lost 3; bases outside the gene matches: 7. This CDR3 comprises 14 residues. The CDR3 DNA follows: TGTGCCAGCAGCACCCGGGACAGCCTCTACGAGCAGTACTAC. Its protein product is CASSTRDSLYEQYY.

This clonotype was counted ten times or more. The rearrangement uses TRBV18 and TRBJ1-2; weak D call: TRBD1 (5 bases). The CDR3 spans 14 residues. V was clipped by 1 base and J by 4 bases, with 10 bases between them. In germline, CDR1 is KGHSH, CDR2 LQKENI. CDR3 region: CASSPQPGRYGYTF. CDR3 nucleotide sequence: TGTGCCAGCTCACCACAGCCGGGGCGCTATGGCTACACCTTC. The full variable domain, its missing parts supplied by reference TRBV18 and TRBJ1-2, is NAGVMQNPRHLVRRRGQEARLRCSPMKGHSHVYWYRQLPEEGLKFMVYLQKENIIDESGMPKERFSAEFPKEGPSILRIQQVVRGDSAAYFCASSPQPGRYGYTFGSGTRLTVV.

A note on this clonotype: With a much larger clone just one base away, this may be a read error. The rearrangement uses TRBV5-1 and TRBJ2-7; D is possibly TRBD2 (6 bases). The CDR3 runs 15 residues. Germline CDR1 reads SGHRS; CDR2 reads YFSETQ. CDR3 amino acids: CAISDETGVGYEQYF. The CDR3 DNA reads TGCGCCATCAGCGACGAGACGGGAGTAGGCTACGAGCAGTACTTC.

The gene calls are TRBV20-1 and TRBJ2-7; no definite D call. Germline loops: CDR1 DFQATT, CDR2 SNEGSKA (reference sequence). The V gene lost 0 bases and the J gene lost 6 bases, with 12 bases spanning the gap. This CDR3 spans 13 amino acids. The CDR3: CSARDARVTEQYF. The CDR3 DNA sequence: TGCAGTGCTAGAGATGCTAGGGTTACCGAGCAGTACTTC.

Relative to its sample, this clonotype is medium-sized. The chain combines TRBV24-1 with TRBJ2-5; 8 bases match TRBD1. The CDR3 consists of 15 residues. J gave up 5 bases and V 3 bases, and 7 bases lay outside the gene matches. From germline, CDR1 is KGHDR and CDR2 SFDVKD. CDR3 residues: CATSDQTGELETQYF. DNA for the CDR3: TGTGCCACCAGTGATCAGACAGGGGAGTTGGAGACCCAGTACTTC.

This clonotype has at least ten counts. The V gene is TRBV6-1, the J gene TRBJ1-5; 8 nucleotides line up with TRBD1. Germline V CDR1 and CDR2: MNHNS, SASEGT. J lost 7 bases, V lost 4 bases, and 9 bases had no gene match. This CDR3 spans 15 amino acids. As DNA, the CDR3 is TGTGCCAGCAGTGTGGTCGACAGGGGTGGACAGCCCCAGCATTTT. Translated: CASSVVDRGGQPQHF.

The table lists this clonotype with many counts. CDR3 amino acids: CASVPGQGSGEQYF. In DNA, the CDR3 is TGCGCCAGCGTGCCGGGACAGGGATCGGGGGAGCAGTACTTC. This chain uses TRBV5-1 with TRBJ2-7; 9 bases are shared with TRBD1. The V gene end was trimmed by 7 bases and the J gene end by 7 bases; junction bases not matched to a gene: 12. CDR3 length: 14 residues. The V gene's germline CDR1 is SGHRS and CDR2 YFSETQ.

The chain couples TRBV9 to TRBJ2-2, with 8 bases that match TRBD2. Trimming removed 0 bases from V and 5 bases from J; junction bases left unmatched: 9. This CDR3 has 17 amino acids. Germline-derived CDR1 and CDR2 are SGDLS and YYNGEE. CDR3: CASSVEAGAYGTGELFF. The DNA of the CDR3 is TGTGCCAGCAGCGTAGAAGCGGGAGCCTATGGGACCGGGGAGCTGTTTTTT.

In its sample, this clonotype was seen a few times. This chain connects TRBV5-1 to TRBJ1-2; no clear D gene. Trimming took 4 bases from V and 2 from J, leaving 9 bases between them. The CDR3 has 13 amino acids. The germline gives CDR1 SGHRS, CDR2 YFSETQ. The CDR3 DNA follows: TGCGCCAGCAGCCAGGAAGGCAACTATGGCTACACCTTC. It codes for CASSQEGNYGYTF.

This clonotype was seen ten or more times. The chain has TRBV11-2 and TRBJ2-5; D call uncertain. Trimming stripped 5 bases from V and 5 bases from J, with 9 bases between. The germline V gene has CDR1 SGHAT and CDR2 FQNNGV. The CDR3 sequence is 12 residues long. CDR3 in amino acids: CASSRDWETQYF. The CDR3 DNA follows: TGTGCCAGCAGCCGAGACTGGGAGACCCAGTACTTC.

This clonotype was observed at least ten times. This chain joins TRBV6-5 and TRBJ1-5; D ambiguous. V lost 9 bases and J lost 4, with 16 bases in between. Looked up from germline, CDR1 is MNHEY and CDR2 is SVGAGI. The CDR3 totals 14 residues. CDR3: CARTCGDWNQPQHF. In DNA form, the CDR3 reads TGTGCCAGGACCTGCGGGGATTGGAATCAGCCCCAGCATTTT.

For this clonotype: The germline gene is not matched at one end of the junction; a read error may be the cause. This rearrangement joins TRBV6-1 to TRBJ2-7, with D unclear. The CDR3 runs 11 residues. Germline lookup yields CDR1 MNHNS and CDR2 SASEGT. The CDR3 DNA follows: TGTGCCAGCAGCTGGACGTACGAGCAGGACTTC. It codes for CASSWTYEQDF.

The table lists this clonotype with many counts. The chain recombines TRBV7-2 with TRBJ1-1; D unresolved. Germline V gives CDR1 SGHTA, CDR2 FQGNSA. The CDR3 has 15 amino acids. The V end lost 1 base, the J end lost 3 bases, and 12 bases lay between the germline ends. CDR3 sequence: CASSLEVVLHTEAFF. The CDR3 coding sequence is TGTGCCAGCAGCTTAGAGGTTGTTTTGCACACTGAAGCTTTCTTT. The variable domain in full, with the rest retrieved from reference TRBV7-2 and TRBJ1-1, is GAGVSQSPSNKVTEKGKDVELRCDPISGHTALYWYRQSLGQGLEFLIYFQGNSAPDKSGLPSDRFSAERTGGSVSTLTIQRTQQEDSAVYLCASSLEVVLHTEAFFGQGTRLTVV.

The CDR3 here is CASTTGLEGYEQFF. DNA of the CDR3: TGTGCCAGCACCACGGGACTAGAAGGTTATGAGCAGTTCTTC. This chain uses TRBV6-2 or TRBV6-3 with TRBJ2-1; 8 bases line up with TRBD2. This CDR3 spans 14 amino acids. From germline, CDR1 is MNHEY and CDR2 SVGEGT. The J segment lost 8 bases and the V segment lost 7 bases, leaving 10 bases of the junction unmatched.

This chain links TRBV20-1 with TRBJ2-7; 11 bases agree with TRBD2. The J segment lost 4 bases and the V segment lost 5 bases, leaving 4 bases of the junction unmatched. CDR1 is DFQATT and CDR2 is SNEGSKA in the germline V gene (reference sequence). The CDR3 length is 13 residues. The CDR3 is CSAWTSGPYEQYF. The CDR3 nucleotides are TGCAGTGCTTGGACTAGCGGGCCGTACGAGCAGTACTTC.